Listed below are T cell receptor beta chains from one sample, sequenced in a study of control samples from healthy donors and cancer patients. Here immunoSEQ multiplex PCR was the method, and the copy in TCRdb shows in-frame clones only, minus some. The sample lists around 100,000 clones; 87% were seen once. Sequencing input: blood. These receptors all come from a woman aged 45-65 years in good health. CDR3s include the opening cysteine and the closing phenylalanine or tryptophan. D genes are given only for firm matches. Clone size is stated in some rows and not others, as once, few, many or a class when expanded.

TRBJ2-2	.	.	TRBV29-1	TGCAGCGTTGAAGTTAGGGCAGGGACGAACACCGGGGAGCTGTTTTTT	CSVEVRAGTNTGELFF
TRBJ2-1	.	TRBD1	TRBV19	TGTGCCAGTGACAGGGGATCCTACAATGAGCAGTTCTTC	CASDRGSYNEQFF
TRBJ1-1	.	.	TRBV27	TGTGCCAGCAGTTTATCGATCGGACAAGAAGCTTTCTTT	CASSLSIGQEAFF
TRBJ2-5	.	TRBD2	TRBV18	TGTGCCAGCTCACCAACTAGCGGGGAAGAGACCCAGTACTTC	CASSPTSGEETQYF
TRBJ2-1	.	TRBD1	TRBV5-6	TGTGCCAGCAGCGGGCGGGACAGGCCCTACAATGAGCAGTTCTTC	CASSGRDRPYNEQFF
TRBJ1-5	.	.	TRBV19	TGTGCCAGTAGCTCCCCTACAGGTTACTTCAATCAGCCCCAGCATTTT	CASSSPTGYFNQPQHF
TRBJ2-2	.	TRBD1	TRBV9	TGTGCCAGCAGCGTAGTTCCCCAACAGGGGGCGCGGACCGGGGAGCTGTTTTTT	CASSVVPQQGARTGELFF
TRBJ1-5	.	.	TRBV4-3	TGCGCCAGCAGCCAGAACCTCTATCAGCCCCAGCATTTT	CASSQNLYQPQHF
TRBJ1-3	.	TRBD1	TRBV5-1	TGCGCCAGCAGCTTGACGGACAGGGCGATACTTAGCTCTGGAAACACCATATATTTT	CASSLTDRAILSSGNTIYF
TRBJ2-3	once	.	TRBV2	TGTGCCAGCAGTTTCCAGGGAAGCTACACAGATACGCAGTATTTT	CASSFQGSYTDTQYF
TRBJ2-3	.	TRBD2	TRBV18	TGTGCCAGCTCACCGTTGAGCAGCGGGAGGGCAGGACCTAGCACAGATACGCAGTATTTT	CASSPLSSGRAGPSTDTQYF
TRBJ2-5	.	.	TRBV24-1	TGTGCCACCAGTGATTTCCACGAGACCCAGTACTTC	CATSDFHETQYF
TRBJ2-1	.	TRBD2	TRBV9	TGTGCCAGCAGCGTAGAATCGGGGCTAGCGGGAGGTAAATCCTACAATGAGCAGTTCTTC	CASSVESGLAGGKSYNEQFF
TRBJ2-2	.	.	TRBV7-2	TGTGCCAGCAGCTTCGGCTATACGAACACCGGGGAGCTGTTTTTT	CASSFGYTNTGELFF
TRBJ1-5	once	TRBD1	TRBV28	TGTGCCAGCAGTTCCCGGGTAGGACAGGGATATCAGCCCCAGCATTTT	CASSSRVGQGYQPQHF
TRBJ2-2	.	TRBD1	TRBV5-1	TGCGCCAGCAGCTTGGACCAGGGGGAGTTTGGGACCGGGGAGCTGTTTTTT	CASSLDQGEFGTGELFF
TRBJ2-3	.	TRBD2	TRBV4-1	TGCGCCAGCAGCCAGGGGACTAGGTTCCCTCTCACAGATACGCAGTATTTT	CASSQGTRFPLTDTQYF
TRBJ1-2	.	.	TRBV6-5	TGTGCCAGCATCGGGCTCTATGGCTACACCTTC	CASIGLYGYTF
TRBJ2-2	.	.	TRBV11-2	TGTGCCAGCAGCTTGGGACCGCTAGTTACGAACACCGGGGAGCTGTTTTTT	CASSLGPLVTNTGELFF
TRBJ2-3	.	.	TRBV29-1	TGCAGCGGGGGGGCCACAGATACGCAGTATTTT	CSGGATDTQYF
TRBJ2-5	.	.	TRBV25-1	TGTGCCAGCAGGGTGGGAGGCGGAGAGACCCAGTACTTC	CASRVGGGETQYF
TRBJ1-2	.	TRBD1	TRBV7-2	TGTGCCAGCAGCATCAGACAGGGGGCGTGGGGTGGCTACACCTTC	CASSIRQGAWGGYTF